The TCR beta chain described here comes from a study of CXCR3-negative and CXCR3-positive naive CD8 T cells. As to this clonotype: The antigen is not known.

The study, taken as a whole, reports: TRB CDR3 properties served as the basis for inferring TCR strength, and surface CD5 was comparable between naive subsets. A higher hydrophobicity marked the TRB CDR3s of CXCR3-positive naive cells versus CXCR3-negative naive cells. The study found that naive CXCR3-negative and CXCR3-positive cells shared TRBV-TRBJ usage, while memory cells differed.

The TRB cDNA libraries were prepared by 5' RACE with UMI labels. TCRdb reprocessed the 5' RACE reads, keeping one entry per CDR3 protein, no DNA. The sample table includes around 88,000 distinct CDR3 sequences. The receptor was derived from a human donor in good health. Some clones in this sample may be carry-over from other donors' samples. The sequenced material came from naive CXCR3+ CD8+ T cells from blood. Subset denoted: CD45RO-CCR7+CD27+CD95- naive CD8+ T cells expressing CXCR3 (TNR3+).

CDR3 protein: CSVERNTEAFF. This rearrangement joins TRBV29-1 to TRBJ1-1. The CDR3 has 11 amino acids. Germline V CDR1 and CDR2: SQVTM, ANQGSEA.